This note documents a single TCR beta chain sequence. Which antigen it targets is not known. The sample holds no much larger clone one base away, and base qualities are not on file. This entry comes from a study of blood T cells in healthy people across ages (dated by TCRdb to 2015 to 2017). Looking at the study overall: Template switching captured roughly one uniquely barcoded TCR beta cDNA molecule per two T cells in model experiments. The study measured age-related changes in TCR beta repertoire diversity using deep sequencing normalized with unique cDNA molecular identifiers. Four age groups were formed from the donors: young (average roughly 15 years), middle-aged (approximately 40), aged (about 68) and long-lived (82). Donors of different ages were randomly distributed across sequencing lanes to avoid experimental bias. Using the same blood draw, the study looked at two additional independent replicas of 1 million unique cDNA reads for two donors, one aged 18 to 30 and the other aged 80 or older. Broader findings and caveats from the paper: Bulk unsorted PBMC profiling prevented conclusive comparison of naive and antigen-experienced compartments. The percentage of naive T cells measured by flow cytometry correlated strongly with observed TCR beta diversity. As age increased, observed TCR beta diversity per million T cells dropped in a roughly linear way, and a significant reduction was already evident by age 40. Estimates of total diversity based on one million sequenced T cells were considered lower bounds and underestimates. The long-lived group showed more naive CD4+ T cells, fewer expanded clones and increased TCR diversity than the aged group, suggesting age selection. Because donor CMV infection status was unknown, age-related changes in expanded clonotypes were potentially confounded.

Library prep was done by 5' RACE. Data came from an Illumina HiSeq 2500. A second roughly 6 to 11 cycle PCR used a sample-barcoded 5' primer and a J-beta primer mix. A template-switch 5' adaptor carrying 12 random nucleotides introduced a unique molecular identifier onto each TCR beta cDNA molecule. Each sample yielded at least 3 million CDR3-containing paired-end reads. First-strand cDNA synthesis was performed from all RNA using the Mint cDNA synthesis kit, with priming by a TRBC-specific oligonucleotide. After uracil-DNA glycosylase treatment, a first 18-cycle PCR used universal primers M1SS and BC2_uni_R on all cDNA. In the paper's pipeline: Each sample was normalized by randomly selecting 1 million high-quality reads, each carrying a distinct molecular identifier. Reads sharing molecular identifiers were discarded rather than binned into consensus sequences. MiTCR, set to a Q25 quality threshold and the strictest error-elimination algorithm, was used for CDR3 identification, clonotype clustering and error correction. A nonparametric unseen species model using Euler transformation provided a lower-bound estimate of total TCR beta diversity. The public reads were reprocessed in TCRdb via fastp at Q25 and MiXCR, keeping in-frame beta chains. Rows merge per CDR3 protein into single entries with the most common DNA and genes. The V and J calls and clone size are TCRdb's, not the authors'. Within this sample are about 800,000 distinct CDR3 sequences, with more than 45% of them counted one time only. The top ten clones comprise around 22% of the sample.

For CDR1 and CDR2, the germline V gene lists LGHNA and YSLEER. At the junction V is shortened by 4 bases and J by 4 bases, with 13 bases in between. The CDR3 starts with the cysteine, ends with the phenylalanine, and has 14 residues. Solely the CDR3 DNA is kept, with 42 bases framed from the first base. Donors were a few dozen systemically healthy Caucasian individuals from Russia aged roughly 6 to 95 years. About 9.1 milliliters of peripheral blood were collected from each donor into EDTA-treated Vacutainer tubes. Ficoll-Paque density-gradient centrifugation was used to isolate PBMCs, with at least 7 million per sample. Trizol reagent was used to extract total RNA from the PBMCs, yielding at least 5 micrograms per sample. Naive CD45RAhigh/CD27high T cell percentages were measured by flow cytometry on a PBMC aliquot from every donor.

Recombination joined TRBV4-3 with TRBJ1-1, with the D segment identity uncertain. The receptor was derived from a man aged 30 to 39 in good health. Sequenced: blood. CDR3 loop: CASSLEYSGTEAFF. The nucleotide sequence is TGCGCCAGCAGCCTAGAGTATTCCGGCACTGAAGCTTTCTTT.